Following are 5 T cell receptor beta chains from one sample sequenced in a study of cytomegalovirus exposure and HLA in healthy donors. Vbeta (60) and Jbeta (13) primers were used in the PCR. Sequenced by immunoSEQ multiplex PCR; TCRdb stores in-frame clones only, minus some. Altogether around 180,000 clones are present, 79% being singletons, with the ten largest covering 0.69%. Sequencing input: PBMCs. The receptors shown here come from a woman aged 40 to 49 in good health and CMV-seronegative.

This chain links TRBV5-1 with TRBJ2-5; D is unresolved. The CDR3 is 14 residues long. Between the trimmed V and J ends, which lost 0 bases and 1 base, there was a span of 7 bases. Germline lookup yields CDR1 SGHRS and CDR2 YFSETQ. CDR3 in amino acids: CASSLAEAQETQYF. DNA of the CDR3: TGCGCCAGCAGCTTGGCCGAAGCCCAAGAGACCCAGTACTTC.

This clone was counted a single time. V gene TRBV7-9 combines with J gene TRBJ2-5; possibly TRBD2 for D (6 bases). Trimming took off 3 bases at V and 4 bases at J, with 15 bases between the two ends. CDR1 SEHNR and CDR2 FQNEAQ come from the germline V gene (reference sequence). This CDR3 contains 15 residues. The CDR3 region is CASSLTGPRGETQYF. As DNA, the CDR3 is TGTGCCAGCAGCTTGACTGGGCCGCGGGGAGAGACCCAGTACTTC.

The chain is built from TRBV27 and TRBJ1-2, with TRBD1 as a possible D gene (6 bases). Trimming shortened V by 6 bases and J by 0 bases, and 26 bases separated the two germline ends. This CDR3 spans 19 amino acids. CDR1 and CDR2 from the germline V gene are MNHEY and SMNVEV (reference sequence). As DNA, the CDR3 is TGTGCCAGCAGCCCGATTATCATCCTCAGGGCAGGGGCTAACTATGGCTACACCTTC. It specifies CASSPIIILRAGANYGYTF.

Worth noting for this clone: The junction shows a germline mismatch at one end, possibly a read error. The chain couples TRBV7-7 to TRBJ2-2; 9 bases align to TRBD1. CDR3 size: 16 residues. Germline V gene sequence: CDR1 SSHAT, CDR2 FNYEAQ (reference sequence). The CDR3 reads CASSSGQGSSTGELFF. CDR3 DNA sequence: TGTGCTAGCAGTTCGGGACAGGGTAGTTCGACCGGGGAGCTGTTTTTT. Full variable domain (rest looked up from reference TRBV7-7 and TRBJ2-2): GAGVSQSPRYKVTKRGQDVTLRCDPISSHATLYWYQQALGQGPEFLTYFNYEAQPDKSGLPSDRFSAERPEGSISTLTIQRTEQRDSAMYRCASSSGQGSSTGELFFGEGSRLTVL.

V gene TRBV2 combines with J gene TRBJ1-6, with 7 bases fitting TRBD1. With V trimmed by 6 bases and J by 2 bases, 7 bases remained unmatched. CDR3 length: 16 residues. Per germline, CDR1 SNHLY and CDR2 FYNNEI. For the CDR3, the DNA is TGTGCCAGCAGGGGCGGGACAGCTACCTATAATTCACCCCTCCACTTT. It translates to CASRGGTATYNSPLHF.